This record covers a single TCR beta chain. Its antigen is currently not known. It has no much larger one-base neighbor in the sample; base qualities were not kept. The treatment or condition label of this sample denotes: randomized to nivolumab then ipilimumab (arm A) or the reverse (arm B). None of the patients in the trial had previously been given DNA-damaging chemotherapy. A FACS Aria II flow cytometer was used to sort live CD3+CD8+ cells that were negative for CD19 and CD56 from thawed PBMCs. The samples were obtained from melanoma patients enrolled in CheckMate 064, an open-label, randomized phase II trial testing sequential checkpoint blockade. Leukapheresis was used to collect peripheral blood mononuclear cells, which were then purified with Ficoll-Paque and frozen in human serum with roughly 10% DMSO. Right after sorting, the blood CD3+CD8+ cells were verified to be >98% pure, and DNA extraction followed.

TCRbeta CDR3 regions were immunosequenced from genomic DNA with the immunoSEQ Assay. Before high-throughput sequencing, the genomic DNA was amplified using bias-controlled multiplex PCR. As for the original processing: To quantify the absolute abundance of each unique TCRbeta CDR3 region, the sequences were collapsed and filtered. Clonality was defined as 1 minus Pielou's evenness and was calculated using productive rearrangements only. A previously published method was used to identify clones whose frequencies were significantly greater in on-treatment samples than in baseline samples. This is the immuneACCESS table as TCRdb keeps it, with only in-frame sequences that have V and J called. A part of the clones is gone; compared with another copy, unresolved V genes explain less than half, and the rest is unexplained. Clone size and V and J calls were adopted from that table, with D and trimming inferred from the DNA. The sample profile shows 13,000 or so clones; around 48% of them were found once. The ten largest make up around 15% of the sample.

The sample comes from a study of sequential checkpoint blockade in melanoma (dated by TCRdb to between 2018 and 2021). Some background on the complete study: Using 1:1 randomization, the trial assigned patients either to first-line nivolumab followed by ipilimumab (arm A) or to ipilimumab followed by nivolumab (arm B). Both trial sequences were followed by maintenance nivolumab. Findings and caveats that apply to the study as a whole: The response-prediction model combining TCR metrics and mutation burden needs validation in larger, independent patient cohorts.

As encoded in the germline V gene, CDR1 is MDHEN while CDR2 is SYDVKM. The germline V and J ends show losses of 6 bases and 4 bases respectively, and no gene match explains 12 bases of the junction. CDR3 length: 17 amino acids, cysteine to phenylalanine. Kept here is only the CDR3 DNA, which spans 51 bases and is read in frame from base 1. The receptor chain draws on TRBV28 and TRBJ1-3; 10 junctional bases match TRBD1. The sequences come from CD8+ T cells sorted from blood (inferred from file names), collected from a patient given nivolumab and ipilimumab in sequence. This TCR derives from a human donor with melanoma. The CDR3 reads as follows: CASREVTGGIPGNTIYF. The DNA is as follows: TGTGCCAGCAGAGAAGTGACAGGGGGCATTCCCGGAAACACCATATATTTT.